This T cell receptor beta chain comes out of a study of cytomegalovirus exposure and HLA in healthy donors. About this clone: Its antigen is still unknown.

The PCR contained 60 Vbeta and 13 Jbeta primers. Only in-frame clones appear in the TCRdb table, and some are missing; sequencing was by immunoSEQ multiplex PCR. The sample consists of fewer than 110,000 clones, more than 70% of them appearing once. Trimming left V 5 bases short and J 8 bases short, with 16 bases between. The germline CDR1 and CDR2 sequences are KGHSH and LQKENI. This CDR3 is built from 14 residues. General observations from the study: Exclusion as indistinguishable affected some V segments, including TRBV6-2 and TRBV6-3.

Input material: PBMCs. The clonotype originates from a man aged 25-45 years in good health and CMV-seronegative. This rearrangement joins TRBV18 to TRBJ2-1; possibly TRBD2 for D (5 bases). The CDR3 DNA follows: TGTGCCAGCTCAACCGACGGGGTAACCGATGAGCAGTTCTTC. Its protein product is CASSTDGVTDEQFF.